The rows below give T cell receptor beta chains drawn from one sample of a study of T cell repertoires in cytomegalovirus infection. No antigen is known for these receptors. TCRdb re-derived calls from the reads in MiXCR, one entry per CDR3 protein. There are 45,000 to 55,000 distinct CDR3 sequences in the sample; roughly 18% occur only once, and roughly 50% lies in the top ten. Material: CD8+ T cells from cultured PBMCs, obtained from culture after CMV antigen stimulation. These receptors were taken from a human donor in good health (CMV status not recorded). Some clones in this sample may be carry-over from other donors' samples. Each CDR3 is given with its conserved first and last residue. A D gene is named only where the DNA matches it firmly. Rows may omit the clone size; those that give it use once, few, many or a size class.

J	size	V	D	CDR3	DNA
TRBJ1-5	once	TRBV28	-	CASSSLVGGTSNQPQHF	TGTGCCAGCAGTTCTCTTGTGGGGGGGACGAGCAATCAGCCCCAGCATTTT
TRBJ1-6	few	TRBV28	-	CASSLAGRDCPHF	TGTGCCAGCAGTTTAGCGGGCCGGGACTGCCCCCACTTT
TRBJ2-3	many	TRBV27	TRBD1	CASSYRGLIVDTQYF	TGTGCCAGCAGCTACAGGGGGCTAATCGTGGATACGCAGTATTTT
TRBJ1-5	many	TRBV19	-	CASSLKTSNQPQHF	TGTGCCAGTAGTCTCAAGACTAGCAATCAGCCCCAGCATTTT
TRBJ2-1	many	TRBV10-2	-	CASSAGTDEQFF	TGCGCCAGCAGTGCTGGAACGGATGAGCAGTTCTTC
TRBJ2-1	many	TRBV27	TRBD1	CASSPWVRTGEDEQFF	TGTGCCAGCAGCCCCTGGGTTCGGACAGGGGAGGATGAGCAGTTCTTC
TRBJ1-1	many	TRBV7-2	TRBD1	CASSPRTGVRATEAFF	TGTGCCAGCAGCCCCCGGACAGGGGTTAGGGCGACTGAAGCTTTCTTT
TRBJ2-7	many	TRBV20-1	-	CSASQEGAGPSYEQYF	TGCAGTGCTAGTCAGGAGGGGGCGGGCCCTTCCTACGAGCAGTACTTC
TRBJ1-3	many	TRBV4-3	-	CASSPSRSSGNTIYF	TGCGCCAGCAGCCCCTCTAGGAGCTCTGGAAACACCATATATTTT
TRBJ2-1	few	TRBV12-3/TRBV12-4	-	CASSLRPYNEQFF	TGTGCCAGCAGTTTACGCCCCTACAATGAGCAGTTCTTC
TRBJ1-3	few	TRBV15	-	CATSGGGSGNTIYF	TGTGCCACCAGCGGAGGGGGGTCTGGAAACACCATATATTTT
TRBJ2-7	-	TRBV12-5	-	CASGFGSSYEQYF	TGTGCTAGTGGTTTTGGGAGCTCCTACGAGCAGTACTTC
TRBJ1-5	few	TRBV20-1	TRBD1	CSASMRQGADNQPQHF	TGCAGTGCTAGCATGCGACAGGGGGCCGACAATCAGCCCCAGCATTTT
TRBJ1-5	many	TRBV7-2	-	CASSLWGSQPQHF	TGTGCCAGCAGCTTATGGGGGAGCCAGCCCCAGCATTTT
TRBJ2-7	few	TRBV24-1	-	CATSDSLDSYEQYF	TGTGCCACCAGTGACAGCCTTGACAGCTACGAGCAGTACTTC
TRBJ2-4	-	TRBV7-9	-	CASSLRDEKNIQYF	TGTGCCAGCAGCTTAAGAGACGAAAAAAACATTCAGTACTTC
TRBJ1-1	-	TRBV10-3	-	CAISEGGNTEAFF	TGCGCCATCAGTGAGGGGGGTAATACTGAAGCTTTCTTT
TRBJ2-1	many	TRBV12-3/TRBV12-4	-	CASSQDSHNEQFF	TGTGCCAGCAGTCAGGACTCGCACAATGAGCAGTTCTTC
TRBJ1-5	few	TRBV19	-	CASSKTFNQPQHF	TGTGCCAGTAGTAAGACCTTTAATCAGCCCCAGCATTTT
TRBJ1-3	few	TRBV7-6	-	CASSPDPAVNTIYF	TGTGCCAGCAGCCCTGACCCGGCGGTAAACACCATATATTTT
TRBJ2-2	few	TRBV4-3	-	CASSQDSSPNTGELFF	TGCGCCAGCAGCCAAGACTCTTCACCGAACACCGGGGAGCTGTTTTTT
TRBJ1-2	many	TRBV4-3	-	CASSHRGRVDGYTF	TGCGCCAGCAGCCATCGGGGGCGCGTGGATGGCTACACCTTC
TRBJ2-7	-	TRBV5-1	TRBD1	CASSQRQGNYEQYF	TGCGCCAGCAGCCAGAGACAGGGGAACTACGAGCAGTACTTC
TRBJ1-2	many	TRBV27	TRBD1	CASRTGAGGRQDYGYTF	TGTGCCAGCCGAACCGGGGCAGGGGGCCGGCAGGACTATGGCTACACCTTC
TRBJ2-7	few	TRBV5-5	-	CASSWAPDYEQYF	TGTGCCAGCAGCTGGGCCCCAGACTACGAGCAGTACTTC
TRBJ1-5	-	TRBV28	TRBD1	CASSPIDRGNQPQHF	TGTGCCAGCAGTCCCATTGACAGGGGCAATCAGCCCCAGCATTTT
TRBJ2-7	many	TRBV7-9	TRBD2	CASSSPQGTSARPHEQYF	TGTGCCAGCAGTTCACCACAAGGGACTAGTGCCAGACCCCACGAGCAGTACTTC
TRBJ1-5	few	TRBV5-4	-	CASSSGGPNQPQHF	TGTGCCAGCAGCTCCGGGGGCCCCAATCAGCCCCAGCATTTT
TRBJ2-3	many	TRBV12-3/TRBV12-4	-	CASNLGRTDTQYF	TGTGCCAGCAACCTGGGACGCACAGATACGCAGTATTTT
TRBJ1-4	few	TRBV6-5	-	CASSHGGANEKLFF	TGTGCCAGCAGCCACGGGGGAGCTAATGAAAAACTGTTTTTT
TRBJ2-1	many	TRBV12-3/TRBV12-4	-	CASGISYNEQFF	TGTGCCAGCGGGATTAGCTACAATGAGCAGTTCTTC